This TCR beta chain was observed in a study of CD8 T cells in ankylosing spondylitis (dated by TCRdb to the late 2010s). For the wider study: The study set out to find disease-linked TCR variants by profiling T cell receptor beta repertoires in ankylosing spondylitis patients and healthy donors. The whole study cohort included under 140 healthy donors and around 24 ankylosing spondylitis patients. Peripheral blood samples were taken, and synovial fluid was additionally collected from ankylosing spondylitis patients.

The sample was run on an Illumina HiSeq 2500. TCR beta libraries were prepared by quantitative 5'-RACE with molecular barcodes. The study's processing was this. To identify disease-linked TCR variants, a new computational method was used, one built on a probabilistic model of VDJ rearrangement. Using fastp trimming at Q25 and MiXCR clonotype assembly, TCRdb reanalyzed the public sequencing data and kept in-frame beta chains. Records with the same CDR3 protein are collapsed into one entry carrying the most frequent genes and DNA. The V and J calls shown here were made by TCRdb, not taken from the authors' results. This sample holds some 340,000 distinct CDR3 sequences; 14% to 15% were observed only once. Approximately 1% of the sample goes to the ten largest clones. Relative to germline, V is 5 bases shorter and J is 3 bases shorter, with 19 bases between their ends. From its cysteine to its phenylalanine, the CDR3 spans 17 amino acids. The sequence is cut down to CDR3 DNA, 51 bases in frame from base 1.

The research as a whole found: The disease-linked clones showed a CD8+ phenotype and occurred at relatively low frequencies in peripheral blood. The disease-linked clones were reported as significantly enriched in matched synovial fluid samples from ankylosing spondylitis patients. A TCR beta motif made up of under ten highly homologous amino acid variants appeared to be characteristic of blood from ankylosing spondylitis patients. Some motif variants had previously been reported in the synovial fluid and blood of reactive arthritis patients, which suggests shared mechanisms of disease initiation.

About this clonotype: It has no known antigen specificity. The input lacks base qualities; no much larger clone sits a single base away.

The chain links TRBV12-3 or TRBV12-4 with TRBJ2-2, with no confident D gene call. Material: blood, either unsorted or a sorted T cell fraction (not recorded which). This clonotype originated in a male donor with ankylosing spondylitis or in good health (not recorded which). The DNA is as follows: TGTGCCAGCAGTGCCTACTTTAACCTAAGGGACACCGGGGAGCTGTTTTTT. Translated, this gives CASSAYFNLRDTGELFF.